This T cell receptor beta chain originates from a study of response to subunit inactivated influenza vaccine. CDR3 length: 11 residues. CDR1 DFQATT and CDR2 SNEGSKA come from the germline V gene (reference sequence). This clonotype was found once. The antigen is not known. TCRdb ran MiXCR on the RT-PCR reads and lists one entry per CDR3 protein. The sample lists roughly 630,000 distinct CDR3 sequences; about 15% were seen once. Broader study findings: Few additional T cells are recruited per seasonal influenza vaccination, authors suggested.

V is TRBV20-1 and J is TRBJ2-7; D gene unclear. Material: PBMCs from blood, obtained roughly 15 days before vaccination. This clonotype originated in a man aged 45-60 years who received an inactivated influenza vaccine. This CDR3 is CSPGSGNEQYF. In nucleotides, the CDR3 is TGCAGCCCTGGGTCTGGGAACGAGCAGTACTTC.